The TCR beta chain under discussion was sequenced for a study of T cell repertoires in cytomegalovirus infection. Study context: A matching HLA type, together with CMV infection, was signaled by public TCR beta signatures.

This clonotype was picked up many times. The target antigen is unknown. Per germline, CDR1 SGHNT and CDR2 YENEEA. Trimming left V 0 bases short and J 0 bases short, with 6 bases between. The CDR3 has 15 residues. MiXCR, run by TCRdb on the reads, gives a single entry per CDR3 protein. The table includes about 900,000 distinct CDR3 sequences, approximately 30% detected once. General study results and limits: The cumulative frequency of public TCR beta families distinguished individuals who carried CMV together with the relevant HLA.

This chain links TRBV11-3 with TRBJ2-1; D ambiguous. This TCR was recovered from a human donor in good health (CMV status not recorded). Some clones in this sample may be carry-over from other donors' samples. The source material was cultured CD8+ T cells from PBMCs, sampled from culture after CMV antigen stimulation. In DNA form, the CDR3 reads TGTGCCAGCAGCTTAGAGCCTAGCTCCTACAATGAGCAGTTCTTC. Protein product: CASSLEPSSYNEQFF. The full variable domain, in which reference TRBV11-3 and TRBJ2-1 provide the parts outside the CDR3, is EAGVVQSPRYKIIEKKQPVAFWCNPISGHNTLYWYLQNLGQGPELLIRYENEEAVDDSQLPKDRFSAERLKGVDSTLKIQPAELGDSAVYLCASSLEPSSYNEQFFGPGTRLTVL.